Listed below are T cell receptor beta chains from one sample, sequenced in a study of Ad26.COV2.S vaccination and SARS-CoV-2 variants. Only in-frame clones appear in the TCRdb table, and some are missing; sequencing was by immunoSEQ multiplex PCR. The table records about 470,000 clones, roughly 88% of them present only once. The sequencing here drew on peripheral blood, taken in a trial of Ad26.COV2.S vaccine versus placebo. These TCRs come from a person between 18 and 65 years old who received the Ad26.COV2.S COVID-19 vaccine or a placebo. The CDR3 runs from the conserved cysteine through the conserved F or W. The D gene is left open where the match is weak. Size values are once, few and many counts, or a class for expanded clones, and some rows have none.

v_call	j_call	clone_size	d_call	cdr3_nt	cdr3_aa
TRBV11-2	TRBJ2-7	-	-	TGTGCCAGCAGCTTAGATGGCCGGGGAGGTTACGAGCAGTACTTC	CASSLDGRGGYEQYF
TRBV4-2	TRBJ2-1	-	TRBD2	TGTGCCAGCAGCCAACCAAGCGGGAGAATCTACAATGAGCAGTTCTTC	CASSQPSGRIYNEQFF
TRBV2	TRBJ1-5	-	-	TGTGCCAGCAGTGAAGCGCTTTGGGCACCCCTGCCCCAGCATTTT	CASSEALWAPLPQHF
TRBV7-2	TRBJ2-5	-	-	TGTGCCAGCAGCTTAGCTTTGGTAGATATAACCCAGTACTTC	CASSLALVDITQYF
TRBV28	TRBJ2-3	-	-	TGTGCCAGCAGTCCTGCAGGGGGAGGCCTCGCGGGAGGAGGCGGAGATACGCAGTATTTT	CASSPAGGGLAGGGGDTQYF
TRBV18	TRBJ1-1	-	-	TGTGCCAGCTCACCACCGTCCGAGGGAACTGAAGCTTTCTTT	CASSPPSEGTEAFF
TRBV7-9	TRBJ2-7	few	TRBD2	TGTGCCAGCAGCATATACCGGGACTATACCTACGAGCAGTACTTC	CASSIYRDYTYEQYF
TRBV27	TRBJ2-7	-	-	TGTGCCAGCAGTTCCCGCAGGACGAACGACGAGCAGTACTTC	CASSSRRTNDEQYF
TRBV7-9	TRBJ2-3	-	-	TGTGCCAGCAGCTCCCGACAGGAAGGAACAGATACGCAGTATTTT	CASSSRQEGTDTQYF
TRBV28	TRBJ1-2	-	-	TGTGCCAGCAGTTTATTAGGGGACTATGGCTACACCTTC	CASSLLGDYGYTF
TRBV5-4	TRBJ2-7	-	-	TGTGCCAGCAGCTTTTCAGCCTACGGCGCCGCCTACGAGCAGTACTTC	CASSFSAYGAAYEQYF
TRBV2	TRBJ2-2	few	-	TGTGCCAGTGGGGACTCCCTAACGGGGGAGCTGTTTTTT	CASGDSLTGELFF
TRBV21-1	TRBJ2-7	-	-	TGTGCCAGTCCGAGTCCGGACAGCTACGAGCAGTACTTC	CASPSPDSYEQYF
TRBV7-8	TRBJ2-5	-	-	TGTGCCAGCAGCCCAGCGGAGACCCAGTACTTC	CASSPAETQYF
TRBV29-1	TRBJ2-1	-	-	TGCAGCGTTCCCACAATGAATGAGCAGTTCTTC	CSVPTMNEQFF
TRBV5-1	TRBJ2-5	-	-	TGCGCCAGCAGCTTCTCGGAGGGCGTCGGGACCCAGTACTTC	CASSFSEGVGTQYF
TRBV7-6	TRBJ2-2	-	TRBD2	TGTGCCAGCAGCGCTACCGGGACTAGGGAAACCGGGGAGCTGTTTTTT	CASSATGTRETGELFF
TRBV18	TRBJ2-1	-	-	TGTGCCAGCTCACCAATGGGTAGCACAAGGGATGAGCAGTTCTTC	CASSPMGSTRDEQFF
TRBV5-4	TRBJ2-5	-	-	TGTGCCAGCAGCTTGGGATCACAAGAGACCCAGTACTTC	CASSLGSQETQYF
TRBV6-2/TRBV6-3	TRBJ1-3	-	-	TGTGCCAGCAGTTACTCGACAGAAGGAAACACCATATATTTT	CASSYSTEGNTIYF
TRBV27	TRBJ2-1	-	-	TGTGCCAGCAGCCTCACGGGACCTCACAATGAGCAGTTCTTC	CASSLTGPHNEQFF
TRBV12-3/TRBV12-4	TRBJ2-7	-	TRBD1	TGTGCCAGCAGTTCGGACAGGGTGGGTGAGCAGTACTTC	CASSSDRVGEQYF
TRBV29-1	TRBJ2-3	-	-	TGCAGCGTTGAAGAGGTCGGACAGACCCTTTATGGGACGCAGTATTTT	CSVEEVGQTLYGTQYF